The entry that follows covers one TCR beta chain sequence. The CDR3 is made up of 16 amino acids. Germline V gives CDR1 SGHDT, CDR2 YYEEEE. The V gene end was trimmed by 5 bases and the J gene end by 7 bases; junction bases not matched to a gene: 12. Sequenced by immunoSEQ multiplex PCR; TCRdb stores in-frame clones only, minus some. The sample has about 22,000 clones, 80% to 90% seen once. No culture step preceded sequencing of the ex vivo isolated memory T cells. This sample stems from a study of CD4 T cell repertoires in COVID-19. This specimen was central memory CD4+ T cells from blood, taken before the COVID-19 pandemic. This receptor was taken from a human donor who had COVID-19. The chain has TRBV5-6 and TRBJ2-2; TRBD1 aligns across 9 bases. The CDR3 nucleotides are TGTGCCAGCAGTTCGTATATGACAGGGGGGCACGGGGAGCTGTTTTTT. Amino acids: CASSSYMTGGHGELFF.